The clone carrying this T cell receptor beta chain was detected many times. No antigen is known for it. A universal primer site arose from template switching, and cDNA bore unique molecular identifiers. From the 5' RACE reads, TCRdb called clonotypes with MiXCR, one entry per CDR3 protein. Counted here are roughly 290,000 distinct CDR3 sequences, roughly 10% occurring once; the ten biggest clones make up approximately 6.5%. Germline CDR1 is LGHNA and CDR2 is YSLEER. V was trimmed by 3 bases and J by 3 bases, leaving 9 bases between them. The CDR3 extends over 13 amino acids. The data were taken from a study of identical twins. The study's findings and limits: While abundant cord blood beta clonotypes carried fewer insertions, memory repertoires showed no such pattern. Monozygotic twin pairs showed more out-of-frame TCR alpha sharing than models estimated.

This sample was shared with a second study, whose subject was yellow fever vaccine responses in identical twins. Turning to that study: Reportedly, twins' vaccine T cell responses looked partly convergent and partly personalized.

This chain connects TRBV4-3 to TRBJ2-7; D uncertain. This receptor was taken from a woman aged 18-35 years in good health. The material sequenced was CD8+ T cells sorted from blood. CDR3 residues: CASSQTRYYEQYF. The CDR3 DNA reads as TGCGCCAGCAGCCAGACTCGGTACTACGAGCAGTACTTC.